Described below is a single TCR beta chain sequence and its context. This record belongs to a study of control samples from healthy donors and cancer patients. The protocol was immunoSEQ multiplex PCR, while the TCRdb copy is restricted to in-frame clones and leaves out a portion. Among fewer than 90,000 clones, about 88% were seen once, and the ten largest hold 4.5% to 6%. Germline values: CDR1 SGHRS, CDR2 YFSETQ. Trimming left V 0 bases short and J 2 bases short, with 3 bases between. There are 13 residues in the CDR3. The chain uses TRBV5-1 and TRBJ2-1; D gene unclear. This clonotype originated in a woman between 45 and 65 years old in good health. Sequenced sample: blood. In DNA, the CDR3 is TGCGCCAGCAGCTTGGATACCTACAATGAGCAGTTCTTC. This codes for CASSLDTYNEQFF.